The 12 T cell receptor beta chains in this list originate from one sample, sequenced in a study of blood T cells in healthy people across ages. Alongside a J-beta primer mix, a sample-barcoded 5' primer served in a second PCR lasting roughly 7 to 11 cycles. TCRdb re-called the 5' RACE reads with MiXCR, one entry per CDR3 protein. Among about 1.7 million distinct CDR3 sequences listed, 28% were seen once. Input material: blood. Receptor source: a woman in her 30s in good health.

In this sample, this clonotype turned up many times. This chain joins TRBV9 and TRBJ2-1; D gene unclear. CDR3 length: 15 amino acids. V lost 0 bases, J lost 0 bases, and 7 bases lay in between. The germline V gene encodes CDR1 SGDLS and CDR2 YYNGEE. The CDR3 protein is CASSVVESSYNEQFF. CDR3 nucleotides: TGTGCCAGCAGCGTAGTGGAGAGCTCCTACAATGAGCAGTTCTTC.

The CDR3 DNA follows: TGTGCCAGCAGCCGAACTAGCGGTGCCTCTGGGGCCAACGTCCTGACTTTC. Protein: CASSRTSGASGANVLTF. V gene TRBV14 combines with J gene TRBJ2-6; 8 bases are shared with TRBD2. The CDR3 extends over 17 amino acids. V shed 4 bases, J shed 0 bases, and the junction held 5 bases outside the gene matches. CDR1 and CDR2 (germline): SGHDN, FVKESK. Variable domain in full (rest from reference TRBV14 and TRBJ2-6): EAGVTQFPSHSVIEKGQTVTLRCDPISGHDNLYWYRRVMGKEIKFLLHFVKESKQDESGMPNNRFLAERTGGTYSTLKVQPAELEDSGVYFCASSRTSGASGANVLTFGAGSRLTVL.

The CDR3 sequence: CASSWDRGGEQYF. DNA of the CDR3: TGTGCCAGCAGTTGGGACAGGGGTGGCGAGCAGTACTTC. The rearrangement joins TRBV28 to TRBJ2-5, with 10 bases that match TRBD1. The J call may be mistaken, given a closer DNA end match to TRBJ2-7. CDR1 and CDR2 (germline): MDHEN, SYDVKM. The CDR3 loop spans 13 amino acids.

This clonotype was counted a few times. V gene TRBV4-3 combines with J gene TRBJ2-2; 13 bases line up with TRBD2. Germline CDR1 is LGHNA and CDR2 is YSLEER. V was pared by 3 bases and J by 6 bases, with 7 bases of the junction left unmatched. The CDR3 sequence is 17 residues long. CDR3 nucleotide sequence: TGCGCCAGCAGCCACTCCACGGGACTAGCGGGACCCGGGGAGCTGTTTTTT. Its protein product is CASSHSTGLAGPGELFF.

The chain has TRBV20-1 and TRBJ2-1, with TRBD2 matching over 10 bases. Germline V gives CDR1 DFQATT, CDR2 SNEGSKA (reference sequence). The length of the CDR3 is 17 residues. V lost 1 base, J lost 4 bases, and 10 bases stayed unmatched. The CDR3 loop reads CSARVASGRAGYNEQFF. CDR3 nucleotide sequence: TGCAGTGCTAGAGTAGCAAGCGGGAGGGCCGGGTACAATGAGCAGTTCTTC.

The V call is TRBV10-3, the J call TRBJ2-4; TRBD2 aligns across 16 bases. V was clipped by 11 bases and J by 13 bases; unmatched bases: 17. Germline assignment: CDR1 ENHRY and CDR2 SYGVKD. The CDR3 totals 16 residues. The CDR3 coding sequence is TGTGCCCTCGGGACTAGCGGGGGGGAACCCCCTACGAAGCAGTACTTC. Encoded protein: CALGTSGGEPPTKQYF.

The gene calls are TRBV12-3 or TRBV12-4 and TRBJ1-1; D gene unclear. The CDR3 loop spans 13 amino acids. V was shortened by 7 bases and J by 0 bases, with 9 bases between the two germline ends. The CDR3 nucleotides read TGTGCCAGCACCCAGACACTGAACACTGAAGCTTTCTTT. Amino acids: CASTQTLNTEAFF.

V and J are TRBV30 and TRBJ2-7; D is possibly TRBD1 (6 bases). CDR1 is GTSNPN, CDR2 SVGIG, per germline (reference sequence). V was shortened by 7 bases and J by 2 bases, with 12 bases between the two germline ends. The CDR3 contains 12 residues. The CDR3 DNA reads TGTGCCTCCAAGGGGGATACCTACGAGCAGTACTTC. It translates to CASKGDTYEQYF.

V is TRBV20-1 and J is TRBJ2-2; 8 nucleotides align to TRBD1. Germline V gene sequence: CDR1 DFQATT, CDR2 SNEGSKA (reference sequence). CDR3 length: 13 residues. The V and J ends lost 3 bases and 6 bases, in that order; junction bases with no gene match: 3. The CDR3 loop reads CSASPTGAGELFF. Here the CDR3 DNA reads TGCAGTGCTAGTCCGACAGGGGCCGGGGAGCTGTTTTTT.

The genes are TRBV11-3 and TRBJ2-1; 11 nucleotides align to TRBD1. Unmatched junction bases numbered 9, after V lost 5 bases and J lost 6 bases. The V gene's germline CDR1 is SGHNT and CDR2 YENEEA. The CDR3 spans 16 residues. The CDR3 DNA sequence: TGTGCCAGCAGCCCCGGGGCCGGGACAGGGGGCAATGAGCAGTTCTTC. Residues: CASSPGAGTGGNEQFF.

This clonotype showed up many times. V and J are TRBV3-1 and TRBJ2-5; no firm D call. The CDR3 loop spans 14 amino acids. V lost 4 bases to trimming and J lost 4 bases, with 13 bases between them. Germline V gene sequence: CDR1 LGHDT, CDR2 YNNKEL (reference sequence). Here the CDR3 DNA reads TGTGCCAGCAGCCCCAGCCTATATGGAGAGACCCAGTACTTC. Amino acid sequence: CASSPSLYGETQYF.

This chain links TRBV4-1 with TRBJ1-6; no definite D call. V shed 0 bases and J shed 9 bases, with 9 bases lying between them. Germline V CDR1 and CDR2: MGHRA, YSYEKL. CDR3 length: 14 amino acids. CDR3 sequence: CASSQDGWGSPLHF. As DNA, the CDR3 is TGCGCCAGCAGCCAAGATGGGTGGGGTTCACCCCTCCACTTT.